This T cell receptor beta chain originates from a study of T cells in localized non-small cell lung cancer. Using immunoSEQ multiplex PCR, the repertoire was profiled, and TCRdb retains in-frame clones only, with some absent. The sample lists 1,900 or so clones, around 21% occurring once. Germline V CDR1 and CDR2: SGHNT, YENEEA. This CDR3 is built from 14 residues. V dropped 5 bases and J dropped 7; count of bases not matched to a gene: 4. The sequence derives from a male donor older than 55 with stage I lung adenocarcinoma. The sequences come from lung tumor tissue, collected before any cancer treatment. The rearrangement uses TRBV11-3 and TRBJ1-4, with 10 nucleotides matching TRBD1. CDR3 protein: CASSLGQGVEKLFF. CDR3 DNA: TGTGCCAGCAGCCTCGGACAGGGGGTTGAAAAACTGTTTTTT.